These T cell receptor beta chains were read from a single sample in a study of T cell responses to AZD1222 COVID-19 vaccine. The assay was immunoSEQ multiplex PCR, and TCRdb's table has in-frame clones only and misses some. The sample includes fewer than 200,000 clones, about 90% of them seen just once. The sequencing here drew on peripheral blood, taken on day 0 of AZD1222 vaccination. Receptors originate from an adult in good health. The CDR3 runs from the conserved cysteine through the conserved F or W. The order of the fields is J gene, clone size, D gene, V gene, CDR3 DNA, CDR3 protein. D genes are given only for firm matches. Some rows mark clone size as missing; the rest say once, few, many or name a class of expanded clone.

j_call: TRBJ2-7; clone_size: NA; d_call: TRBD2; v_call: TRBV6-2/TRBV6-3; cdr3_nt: TGTGCCAGCAGGCCTGCCTCCAAGCGGGGGGGCCAGTACGAGCAGTACTTC; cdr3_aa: CASRPASKRGGQYEQYF
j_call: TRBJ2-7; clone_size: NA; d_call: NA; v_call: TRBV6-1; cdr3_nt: TGTGCCAGCAGTGATCCGGGCCTAGCGAGGGAGCAGTACTTC; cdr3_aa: CASSDPGLAREQYF
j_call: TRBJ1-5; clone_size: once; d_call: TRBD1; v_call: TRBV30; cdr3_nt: TGTGCCTGGAGCTATCGGGACAGGGGGCATCAGCCCCAGCATTTT; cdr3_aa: CAWSYRDRGHQPQHF
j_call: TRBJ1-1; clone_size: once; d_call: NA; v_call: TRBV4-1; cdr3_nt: TGCGCCAGCAGCCAGGCCTTATGGCGGGGGAACACTGAAGCTTTCTTT; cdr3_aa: CASSQALWRGNTEAFF
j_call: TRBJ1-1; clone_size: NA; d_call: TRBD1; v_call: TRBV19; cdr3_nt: TGTGCCAGTAGTGGCCTTCGGGACAGGAACACTGAAGCTTTCTTT; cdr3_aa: CASSGLRDRNTEAFF
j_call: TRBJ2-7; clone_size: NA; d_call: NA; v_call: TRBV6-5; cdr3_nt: TGTGCCAGCAGTCAACAGGGCTACGAGCAGTACTTC; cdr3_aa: CASSQQGYEQYF
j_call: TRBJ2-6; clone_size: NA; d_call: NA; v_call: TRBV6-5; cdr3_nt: TGTGCCAGCAGCCAGCCCGGCTCTGGGGCCAACGTCCTGACTTTC; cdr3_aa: CASSQPGSGANVLTF
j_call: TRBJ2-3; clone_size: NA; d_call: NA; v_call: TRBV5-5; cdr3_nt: TGTGCCAGCAGCTTAGGGGCGGGGGCCAGCACAGATACGCAGTATTTT; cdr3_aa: CASSLGAGASTDTQYF
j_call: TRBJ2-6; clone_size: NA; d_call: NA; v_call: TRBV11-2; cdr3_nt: TGTGCCAGCAGCTTAGACAGCTCTGGGGCCAACGTCCTGACTTTC; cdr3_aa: CASSLDSSGANVLTF
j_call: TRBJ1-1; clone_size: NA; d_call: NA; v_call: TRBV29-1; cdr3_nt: TGCAGCGTTGATTGGGTGCAGAAAGCTTTCTTT; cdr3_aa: CSVDWVQKAFF
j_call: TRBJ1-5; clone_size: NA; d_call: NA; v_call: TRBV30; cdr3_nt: TGTGCCTGGAGTGTAGGGGGGGCTAGCAATCAGCCCCAGCATTTT; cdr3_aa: CAWSVGGASNQPQHF
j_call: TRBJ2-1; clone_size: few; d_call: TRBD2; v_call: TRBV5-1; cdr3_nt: TGCGCCAGCAGCTTAGATAGCGGGAGGTCGAGCTCCTACAATGAGCAGTTCTTC; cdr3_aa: CASSLDSGRSSSYNEQFF
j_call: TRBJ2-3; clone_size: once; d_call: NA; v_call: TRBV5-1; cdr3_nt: TGCGCCAGCAGCTTCAACGGACAAAGCACAGATACGCAGTATTTT; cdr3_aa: CASSFNGQSTDTQYF
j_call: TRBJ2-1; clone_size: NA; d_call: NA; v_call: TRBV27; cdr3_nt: TGTGCCAGCAGTTTAGCCGGGGGCACATACAATGAGCAGTTCTTC; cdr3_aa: CASSLAGGTYNEQFF
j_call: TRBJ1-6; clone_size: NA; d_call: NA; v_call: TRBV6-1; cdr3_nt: TGTGCCAGCAGTGATTCAGAGAATTCACCCCTCCACTTT; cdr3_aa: CASSDSENSPLHF
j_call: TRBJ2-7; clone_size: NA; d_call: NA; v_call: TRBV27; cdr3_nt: TGTGCCAGCAGTTCGATATTGCGGGGTTCGGTCGAGCAGTACTTC; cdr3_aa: CASSSILRGSVEQYF
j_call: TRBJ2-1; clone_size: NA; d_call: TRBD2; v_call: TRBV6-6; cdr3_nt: TGTGCCAGCAGTGAGACTAGCGGGAGGGTCGATGAGCAGTTCTTC; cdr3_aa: CASSETSGRVDEQFF
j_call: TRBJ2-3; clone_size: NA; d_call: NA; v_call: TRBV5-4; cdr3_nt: TGTGCCAGCAGTCGGGACCGTCCAGATACGCAGTATTTT; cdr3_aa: CASSRDRPDTQYF
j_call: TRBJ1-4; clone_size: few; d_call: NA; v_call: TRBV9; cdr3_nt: TGTGCCAGCAGCGTCAGTGGCGGCGAAAAACTGTTTTTT; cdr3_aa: CASSVSGGEKLFF
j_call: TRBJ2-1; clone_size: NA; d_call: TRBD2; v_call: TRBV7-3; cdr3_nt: TGTGCCAGCAGCTTAAACGGACTAGCGATTGAGCAGTTCTTC; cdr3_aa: CASSLNGLAIEQFF
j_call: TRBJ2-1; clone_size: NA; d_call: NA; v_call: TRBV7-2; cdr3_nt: TGTGCCAGCAGCTCCTCCGGGGCGTTAAATGAGCAGTTCTTC; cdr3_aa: CASSSSGALNEQFF
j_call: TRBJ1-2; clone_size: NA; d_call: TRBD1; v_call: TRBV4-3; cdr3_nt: TGCGCCAGCAGCCTCGGACAGGGTGGAAACTATGGCTACACCTTC; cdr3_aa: CASSLGQGGNYGYTF
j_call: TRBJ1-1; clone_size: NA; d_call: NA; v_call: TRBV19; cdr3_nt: TGTGCCAGTAGTATGAATTCCCTTCAGTTGGGGACTGAAGCTTTCTTT; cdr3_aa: CASSMNSLQLGTEAFF
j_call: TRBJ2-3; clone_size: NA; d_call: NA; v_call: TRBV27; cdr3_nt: TGTGCCAGCAGTTTATCGGGGCTCCCCACAGATACGCAGTATTTT; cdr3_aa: CASSLSGLPTDTQYF
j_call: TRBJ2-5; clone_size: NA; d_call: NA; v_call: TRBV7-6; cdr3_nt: TGTGCCAGCAGCTCGACACAAGGGGTGCAGACCCAGTACTTC; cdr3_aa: CASSSTQGVQTQYF
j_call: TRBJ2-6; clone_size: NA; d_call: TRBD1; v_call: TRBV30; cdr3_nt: TGTGCCTGGAGTTATCCCGGGACAGGGGTACCTGGGGCCAACGTCCTGACTTTC; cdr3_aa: CAWSYPGTGVPGANVLTF
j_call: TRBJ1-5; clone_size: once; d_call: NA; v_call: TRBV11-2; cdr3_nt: TGTGCCAGCAGCTTAGGCCTCGGGAATCAGCCCCAGCATTTT; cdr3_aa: CASSLGLGNQPQHF
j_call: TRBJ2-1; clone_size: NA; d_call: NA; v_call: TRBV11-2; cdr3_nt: TGTGCCAGCAGCTTAGAGGTTTTAGTTACAGATGAGCAGTTCTTC; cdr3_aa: CASSLEVLVTDEQFF
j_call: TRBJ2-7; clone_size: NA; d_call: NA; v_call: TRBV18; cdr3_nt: TGTGCCAGCTCAGGAACAGGGTTGTGGTACGAGCAGTACTTC; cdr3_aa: CASSGTGLWYEQYF
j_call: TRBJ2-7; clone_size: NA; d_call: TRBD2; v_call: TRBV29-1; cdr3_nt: TGCAGCGTTGGGGGACTAGCGGGAGGGCCTTCAGGCGAGCAGTACTTC; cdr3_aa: CSVGGLAGGPSGEQYF
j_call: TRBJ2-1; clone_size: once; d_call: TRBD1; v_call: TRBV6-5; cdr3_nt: TGTGCCAGCAGTCCCGGGACAGCCAACAATGAGCAGTTCTTC; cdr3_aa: CASSPGTANNEQFF
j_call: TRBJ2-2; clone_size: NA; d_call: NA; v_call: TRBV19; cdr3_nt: TGTGCCAGTAGTGAGGACCCGACTGGGGAGCTGTTTTTT; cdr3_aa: CASSEDPTGELFF
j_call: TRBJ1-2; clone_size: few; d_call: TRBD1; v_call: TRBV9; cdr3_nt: TGTGCCAGCAGCGTAGGACAGGGGAAAGGGAGTTTCTATGGCTACACCTTC; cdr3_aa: CASSVGQGKGSFYGYTF
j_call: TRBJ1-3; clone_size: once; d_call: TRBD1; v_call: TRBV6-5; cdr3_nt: TGTGCCAGCAGCCGACAGGGTCCCTCTGGAAACACCATATATTTT; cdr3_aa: CASSRQGPSGNTIYF
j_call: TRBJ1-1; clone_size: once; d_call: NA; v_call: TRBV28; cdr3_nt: TGTGCCAGCATAGACGTCCGCCTGAACACTGAAGCTTTCTTT; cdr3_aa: CASIDVRLNTEAFF
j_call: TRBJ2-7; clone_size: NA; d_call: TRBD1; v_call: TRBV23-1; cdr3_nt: TGCGCCAGCAGTCATAACAGGGGGCTCGAGCAGTACTTC; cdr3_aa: CASSHNRGLEQYF
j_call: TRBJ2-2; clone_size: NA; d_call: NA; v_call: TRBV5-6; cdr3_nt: TGTGCCAGCAGCTCAGTCCCCGGGCGGCTTTACACCGGGGAGCTGTTTTTT; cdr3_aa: CASSSVPGRLYTGELFF
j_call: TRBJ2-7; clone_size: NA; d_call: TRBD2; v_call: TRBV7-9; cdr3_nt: TGTGCCAGCAGAGATAGCGGGGCATCCTCCTACGAGCAGTACTTC; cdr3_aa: CASRDSGASSYEQYF
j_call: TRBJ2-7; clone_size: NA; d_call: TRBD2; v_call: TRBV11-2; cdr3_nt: TGTGCCTCCAAAACGGGACTAGCGGGCTACGAGCAGTACTTC; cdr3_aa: CASKTGLAGYEQYF
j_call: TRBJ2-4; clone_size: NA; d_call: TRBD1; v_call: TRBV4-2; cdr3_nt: TGTGCCAGCAGCCCTCCGGGACAGGGGGTCAAAAACATTCAGTACTTC; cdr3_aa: CASSPPGQGVKNIQYF
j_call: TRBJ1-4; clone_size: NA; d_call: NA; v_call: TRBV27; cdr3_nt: TGTGCCAGCAGTTTCCTTGGTGGGGGGGGTAATGAAAAACTGTTTTTT; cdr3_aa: CASSFLGGGGNEKLFF
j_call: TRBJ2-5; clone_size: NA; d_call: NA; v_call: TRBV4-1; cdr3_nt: TGCGCCAGCAGCCATATACTACAGGGCCAAGAGACCCAGTACTTC; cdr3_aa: CASSHILQGQETQYF
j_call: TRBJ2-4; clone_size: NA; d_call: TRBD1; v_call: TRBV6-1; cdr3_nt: TGTGCCAGCAGGGCCGGGACAGGGGGAAACATTCAGTACTTC; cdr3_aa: CASRAGTGGNIQYF
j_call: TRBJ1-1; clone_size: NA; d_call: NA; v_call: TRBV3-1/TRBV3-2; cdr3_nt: TGTGCCAGCAGCCAGTTGAACACTGAAGCTTTCTTT; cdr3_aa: CASSQLNTEAFF